These T cell receptor beta chains were read from a single sample in a study of PD-L1 blockade in urothelial cancer. Clones were sequenced by immunoSEQ multiplex PCR, and TCRdb holds only the in-frame ones, with some missing. The data hold roughly 76,000 clones, with approximately 90% observed a single time. The sequencing here drew on PBMCs, taken around atezolizumab (anti-PD-L1) treatment. These receptors came from a woman of 80 years or more with urothelial cancer. CDR3s include the opening cysteine and the closing phenylalanine or tryptophan. D genes are given only for firm matches. Not all rows give a size; the values are once, few, many and, for expanded clones, a class.

j_call,clone_size,d_call,v_call,cdr3_aa,cdr3_nt
TRBJ1-1,-,TRBD1,TRBV5-5,CASSVAGGGTEAFF,TGTGCCAGCAGTGTAGCAGGGGGAGGCACTGAAGCTTTCTTT
TRBJ1-3,-,-,TRBV7-8,CASSLVAGSGNTIYF,TGTGCCAGCAGCTTAGTGGCAGGCTCTGGAAACACCATATATTTT
TRBJ2-3,-,-,TRBV6-5,CASQNRPGTDTQYF,TGTGCCAGCCAAAACAGGCCTGGGACAGATACGCAGTATTTT
TRBJ1-5,-,-,TRBV28,CASRGTPRQPQHF,TGTGCCAGCAGGGGGACACCCAGGCAGCCCCAGCATTTT
TRBJ2-5,once,TRBD1,TRBV10-3,CAITPTGEETQYF,TGTGCCATCACCCCGACAGGGGAGGAGACCCAGTACTTC
TRBJ2-2,-,TRBD2,TRBV7-2,CASSTWGRAAGELFF,TGTGCCAGCAGCACGTGGGGGAGGGCAGCCGGGGAGCTGTTTTTT
TRBJ2-7,-,TRBD2,TRBV27,CASSTAWTSGRAVYEQYF,TGTGCCAGCAGTACCGCCTGGACTAGCGGGAGGGCCGTTTACGAGCAGTACTTC
TRBJ1-3,few,TRBD1,TRBV29-1,CSAQGGQGIGGNTIYF,TGCAGCGCCCAAGGGGGACAGGGCATCGGCGGAAACACCATATATTTT
TRBJ1-4,-,TRBD1,TRBV4-2,CASSQDKGGNEKLFF,TGTGCCAGCAGCCAAGATAAAGGGGGCAATGAAAAACTGTTTTTT
TRBJ2-7,-,TRBD1,TRBV5-5,CASSLGVRDRDYEQYF,TGTGCCAGCAGCTTGGGGGTCCGGGACAGAGATTACGAGCAGTACTTC
TRBJ1-1,-,TRBD1,TRBV30,CAGARTGRDEAFF,TGTGCCGGCGCCCGGACAGGTCGGGATGAAGCTTTCTTT
TRBJ1-3,-,-,TRBV15,CATSRGTWGDTIYF,TGTGCCACCAGCAGAGGGACCTGGGGGGACACCATATATTTT
TRBJ2-3,-,-,TRBV14,CASSRRQPTDTQYF,TGTGCCAGCAGCCGTCGACAGCCCACAGATACGCAGTATTTT
TRBJ2-1,-,TRBD1,TRBV20-1,CSAMRQGAQFF,TGCAGTGCTATGAGACAGGGGGCACAGTTCTTC
TRBJ2-7,-,-,TRBV11-2,CASSQGLPNGRSYEQYF,TGTGCCAGCAGCCAGGGTCTCCCAAACGGTCGCTCCTACGAGCAGTACTTC
TRBJ2-2,-,-,TRBV18,CASSLRGRTGELFF,TGTGCCAGCTCCCTCAGGGGTCGGACCGGGGAGCTGTTTTTT
TRBJ1-1,-,-,TRBV7-9,CASSASTNTEAFF,TGTGCCAGCAGCGCAAGCACGAACACTGAAGCTTTCTTT
TRBJ2-7,-,TRBD2,TRBV4-2,CASSQDREGRRPYEQYF,TGTGCCAGCAGCCAAGATAGGGAGGGCAGGAGACCCTACGAGCAGTACTTC
TRBJ2-3,-,TRBD1,TRBV6-6,CAAGQGASTDTQYF,TGTGCCGCAGGACAGGGGGCTTCCACAGATACGCAGTATTTT
TRBJ2-7,-,-,TRBV25-1,CASSDWAGAYEQYF,TGTGCCAGCAGTGACTGGGCAGGTGCCTACGAGCAGTACTTC
TRBJ2-7,once,-,TRBV6-6,CASSYAGLRYEQYF,TGTGCCAGCAGTTATGCGGGACTCCGGTACGAGCAGTACTTC
TRBJ2-7,-,TRBD2,TRBV15,CATSRVLAGNYEQYF,TGTGCCACCAGCAGAGTACTAGCGGGAAACTACGAGCAGTACTTC
TRBJ1-2,-,-,TRBV6-1,CASSDPSQGRGYTF,TGTGCCAGCAGTGACCCCTCACAGGGAAGGGGCTACACCTTC
TRBJ2-7,-,TRBD2,TRBV6-6,CASSQTSGPTYEQYF,TGTGCCAGCAGCCAGACTAGCGGGCCTACCTACGAGCAGTACTTC
TRBJ1-2,-,-,TRBV19,CASSTRDNYGYTF,TGTGCCAGTAGTACGCGGGATAACTATGGCTACACCTTC
TRBJ1-3,-,-,TRBV5-1,CASSLDYRVSGNTIYF,TGCGCCAGCAGCTTGGACTACCGAGTCTCTGGAAACACCATATATTTT
TRBJ1-1,-,-,TRBV19,CASRSSMNTEAFF,TGTGCCAGCCGTAGTTCTATGAACACTGAAGCTTTCTTT
TRBJ2-7,-,-,TRBV7-2,CASSPPSRLPEQYF,TGTGCCAGCAGCCCCCCCTCCCGGTTACCTGAGCAGTACTTC
TRBJ2-2,-,-,TRBV10-3,CAISESGQVNTGELFF,TGTGCCATCAGTGAGTCTGGGCAGGTTAACACCGGGGAGCTGTTTTTT
TRBJ1-2,-,-,TRBV15,CATSRDINYGYTF,TGTGCCACCAGCAGAGACATTAACTATGGCTACACCTTC
TRBJ1-3,-,TRBD1,TRBV30,CAWSINRGSSGNTIYF,TGTGCCTGGAGTATTAACAGGGGTAGCTCTGGAAACACCATATATTTT
TRBJ1-5,-,-,TRBV27,CASSKGGGNQPQHF,TGTGCCAGCAGTAAAGGGGGGGGCAATCAGCCCCAGCATTTT
TRBJ2-5,-,TRBD2,TRBV7-8,CASSLAVGGTSGRARQETQYF,TGTGCCAGCAGCTTAGCGGTCGGGGGGACTAGCGGGAGGGCCAGGCAAGAGACCCAGTACTTC
TRBJ2-6,-,-,TRBV18,CASSPPGLSSGANVLTF,TGTGCCAGCTCACCGCCGGGGTTAAGCTCTGGGGCCAACGTCCTGACTTTC
TRBJ2-3,-,TRBD2,TRBV5-1,CASSVGTSGSRISTDTQYF,TGCGCCAGCAGCGTCGGGACTAGCGGGTCCCGAATCTCCACAGATACGCAGTATTTT
TRBJ1-3,-,TRBD1,TRBV28,CASRLGQPSGNTIYF,TGTGCCAGCAGGCTGGGACAGCCCTCTGGAAACACCATATATTTT
TRBJ1-2,-,TRBD1,TRBV6-6,CASSYSPDRDGYTF,TGTGCCAGCAGTTACTCGCCCGACAGGGACGGCTACACCTTC
TRBJ1-1,-,-,TRBV27,CASSSYRKPPMPPF,TGTGCCAGCAGTTCCTACAGAAAGCCCCCCATGCCCCCATTT
TRBJ1-4,-,-,TRBV5-4,CASSPGGELSNEKLFF,TGTGCCAGCAGCCCGGGGGGGGAGCTATCTAATGAAAAACTGTTTTTT
TRBJ2-3,once,-,TRBV27,CASSSHTDTQYF,TGTGCCAGCAGTTCACACACAGATACGCAGTATTTT
TRBJ2-3,-,TRBD1,TRBV29-1,CSVKQGVSTDTQYF,TGCAGCGTTAAACAGGGGGTTAGCACAGATACGCAGTATTTT
TRBJ2-3,-,-,TRBV7-8,CASSLVSGTTDTQYF,TGTGCCAGCAGCTTAGTTTCGGGAACCACAGATACGCAGTATTTT